A single sample is the source of the 8 T cell receptor beta chains below, sequenced in a study of blood T cell repertoires in COVID-19. Data came from immunoSEQ multiplex PCR; TCRdb stores just in-frame clones and leaves some out. Seen here are some 400,000 clones, approximately 90% observed once, and the top ten hold just over 0.85%. Material: PBMCs or T cells enriched from blood (not recorded which). The source of these receptors is a woman aged 40 to 49 who had been exposed to COVID-19.

The chain joins TRBV7-2 to TRBJ1-5; 12 bases fit TRBD1. Germline V gene lookup returns CDR1 SGHTA and CDR2 FQGNSA. The CDR3 consists of 19 residues. J lost 1 base, V lost 5 bases, and 12 bases had no gene match. As DNA, the CDR3 is TGTGCCAGCAGCCTCACCCCTGGGACAGGGGGCGCGAGCAATCAGCCCCAGCATTTT. Its protein is CASSLTPGTGGASNQPQHF.

The chain couples TRBV5-1 to TRBJ2-3, with 8 bases lining up with TRBD2. V was pared by 4 bases and J by 3 bases, with 10 bases of the junction left unmatched. CDR1 is SGHRS, CDR2 YFSETQ, per germline. This CDR3 contains 16 residues. CDR3 DNA: TGCGCCAGCAGCCGGGAGGGAGGGAGCGCGACAGATACGCAGTATTTT. It yields the protein CASSREGGSATDTQYF.

The table lists this clone with a few counts. The chain couples TRBV9 to TRBJ1-1; 7 bases are a match to TRBD1. The junction had 6 bases not matched to a gene; V was cut back by 4 bases and J by 6 bases. The CDR3 runs 13 residues. The germline gives CDR1 SGDLS, CDR2 YYNGEE. CDR3 amino acids: CASSPNQGAEAFF. In nucleotides, the CDR3 is TGTGCCAGCAGCCCGAACCAGGGGGCTGAAGCTTTCTTT.

This chain links TRBV27 with TRBJ2-1; the D gene is possibly TRBD1 (5 bases). V lost 7 bases and J lost 7, with 17 bases in between. Germline V gives CDR1 MNHEY, CDR2 SMNVEV (reference sequence). The CDR3 is 14 amino acids. CDR3 sequence reads: CASKSGLRGNEQFF. In nucleotides, the CDR3 is TGTGCCAGCAAGAGTGGCTTAAGGGGTAATGAGCAGTTCTTC.

Comment on this clone: At the DNA level, this CDR3 is encoded by other sequences in the same sample as well. J is TRBJ1-2 and V is TRBV12-3 or TRBV12-4, with D maybe TRBD1 (6 bases). V was trimmed by 6 bases and J by 1 base, leaving 9 bases between them. The CDR3 has 13 residues. The CDR3 sequence: CASSLQGNYGYTF. DNA of the CDR3: TGTGCCAGCAGCTTACAGGGTAACTATGGCTACACCTTC.

V and J are TRBV7-2 and TRBJ2-3; TRBD2 matches at 7 bases. Germline CDR1 is SGHTA and CDR2 is FQGNSA. With 2 bases clipped from V and 6 bases from J, the junction kept 14 bases outside the gene matches. This CDR3 spans 17 amino acids. CDR3 sequence (DNA): TGTGCCAGCAGCTTAACATCAGGTAGCGGGTGGAGGGATACGCAGTATTTT. This translates into CASSLTSGSGWRDTQYF.

The rearrangement joins TRBV5-6 to TRBJ1-1; D unclear. Germline CDR1 SGHDT, CDR2 YYEEEE. This CDR3 spans 15 amino acids. V lost 0 bases and J lost 0, with 9 bases in between. The CDR3 protein is CASSLERGMNTEAFF. CDR3 in DNA: TGTGCCAGCAGCTTGGAACGGGGAATGAACACTGAAGCTTTCTTT.

V is TRBV9 and J is TRBJ2-3, with D possibly matching TRBD2 (6 bases). From germline, CDR1 is SGDLS and CDR2 YYNGEE. Trimming took 4 bases from V and 3 from J, leaving 12 bases between them. The CDR3 has 14 amino acids. This CDR3 reads CASSLVGGTDTQYF. The CDR3 bases are TGTGCCAGCAGCCTAGTCGGGGGAACAGATACGCAGTATTTT.